This TCR beta chain was recorded in a study of blood T cell repertoires in COVID-19. As for the study in general: Samples representing acute and convalescent COVID-19 were sourced from the United States, Italy and Spain.

This clone appeared a single time. Germline and junction disagree at one end, which may indicate a read error. Some clones are missing from TCRdb's copy, which holds only in-frame ones; the method was immunoSEQ multiplex PCR. This table holds 200,000 to 300,000 clones, under 90% found once. Germline values: CDR1 SGHAT, CDR2 FQNNGV. The CDR3 has 14 residues. The clonotype was recovered from a man between 60 and 75 years old with acute or convalescent COVID-19. The gene calls are TRBV11-2 and TRBJ2-3, with 11 bases lining up with TRBD2. The sample taken for sequencing was peripheral blood. The CDR3 loop reads CASSLRRQTSGDFF. The CDR3 nucleotides read TGTGCCAGCAGCTTAAGGCGGCAGACTAGCGGGGACTTTTTT. The full variable domain, completed using reference TRBV11-2 and TRBJ2-3, is EAGVAQSPRYKIIEKRQSVAFWCNPISGHATLYWYQQILGQGPKLLIQFQNNGVVDDSQLPKDRFSAERLKGVDSTLKIQPAKLEDSAVYLCASSLRRQTSGDFFGPGTRLTVL.